These T cell receptor beta chains were read from a single sample in a study of T cell repertoires in cytomegalovirus infection. Antigens for these TCRs are unknown. TCRdb re-derived calls from the reads in MiXCR, one entry per CDR3 protein. The sample comprises 150,000 to 200,000 distinct CDR3 sequences, about 20% of which are singletons, and under 30% rests with the top ten. The source material was CD8+ T cells from cultured PBMCs, sampled from culture after CMV antigen stimulation. All receptors derive from a human donor in good health (CMV status not recorded). Some clones in this sample may be carry-over from other donors' samples. Each CDR3 is given with its conserved first and last residue. The order of the fields is V gene, J gene, D gene, clone size, CDR3 DNA, CDR3 protein. D genes are given only for firm matches. Clone size appears in some rows only: once, few, many, or a class for an expanded clone.

>TRBV30|TRBJ1-2|NA|NA
TGTGCCTGGAGGGACCGGGCTCGAGGGGAGTATGGCTACACCTTC
CAWRDRARGEYGYTF
>TRBV7-9|TRBJ1-3|NA|few
TGTGCCAGCAGCTTAGGAAGAGGGGGGCACAGGGAAGACACCATATATTTT
CASSLGRGGHREDTIYF
>TRBV6-1|TRBJ1-1|TRBD1|NA
TGTGCCAGCGGGGTGGAACCACAGGGGGACACTGAAGCTTTCTTT
CASGVEPQGDTEAFF
>TRBV4-1|TRBJ1-5|NA|NA
TGCGCCAGCAGCCAAGAGGTCAGGGTTGGAAATCAGCCCCAGCATTTT
CASSQEVRVGNQPQHF
>TRBV5-1|TRBJ1-4|NA|NA
TGCGCCAGCAGCTTGGATGGCAGCTATGAAAAACTGTTTTTT
CASSLDGSYEKLFF
>TRBV7-9|TRBJ2-1|NA|few
TGTGCCACCTTAATCTACAATGAGCAGTTCTTC
CATLIYNEQFF
>TRBV7-2|TRBJ2-3|TRBD2|NA
TGTGCCAGCAGCCCACCTGTGGAGCGGGACCTTAGCACAGATACGCAGTATTTT
CASSPPVERDLSTDTQYF
>TRBV6-2/TRBV6-3|TRBJ1-1|NA|few
TGTGCCAGCAGTTACGGGGGGCGCGGGGCTGAAGCTTTCTTT
CASSYGGRGAEAFF
>TRBV4-1|TRBJ2-5|TRBD2|NA
TGCGCCAGCAGCCAAGATCAACTAGCGGGGGGGCCCGATGAAGAGACCCAGTACTTC
CASSQDQLAGGPDEETQYF
>TRBV4-1|TRBJ1-1|NA|few
TGCGCCAGCAGCAACGGGGCGGCTGAAGCTTTCTTT
CASSNGAAEAFF
>TRBV7-8|TRBJ2-2|TRBD2|few
TGTGCCAGCAGCTTAGGGCTAGCGGGGGCCGGGGAGCTGTTTTTT
CASSLGLAGAGELFF
>TRBV7-9|TRBJ2-1|TRBD2|few
TGTGCCAGCAGCTCAGAGACTAGCCTAAAGGAGCAGTTCTTC
CASSSETSLKEQFF
>TRBV5-6|TRBJ1-1|NA|many
TGTGCCAGCAGATTTATGAACACTGAAGCTTTCTTT
CASRFMNTEAFF
>TRBV12-3/TRBV12-4|TRBJ1-5|NA|many
TGTGCCAGCAGCCTCGGGGGGTCCGGTCAGCCCCAGCATTTT
CASSLGGSGQPQHF
>TRBV6-5|TRBJ1-3|NA|NA
TGTGCCAGCAGTTACTCGATCGAGGTATCTGGAAACACCATATATTTT
CASSYSIEVSGNTIYF
>TRBV27|TRBJ2-7|NA|few
TGTGCCAGCAGTTCCCGCAATTATCGGGACTACGAGCAGTACTTC
CASSSRNYRDYEQYF
>TRBV29-1|TRBJ2-7|NA|NA
TGCAGCGTTGAAGATCAGAGACAGGAAACCTACGAGCAGTACTTC
CSVEDQRQETYEQYF
>TRBV5-1|TRBJ2-1|NA|NA
TGCGCCAGCAGCCCTGGGGGGCCCAACAATGAGCAGTTCTTC
CASSPGGPNNEQFF
>TRBV5-6|TRBJ1-2|NA|many
TGTGCCAGCAGCCTTCTTACCGGGATACGGGATATATCTGGTGGCTACACCTTC
CASSLLTGIRDISGGYTF
>TRBV7-6|TRBJ2-7|TRBD2|NA
TGTGCCAGCAGCAACGGGGGGGAGCAGTACTTC
CASSNGGEQYF
>TRBV6-2/TRBV6-3|TRBJ2-1|NA|few
TGTGCCAGCACCACGGGGGCTTTGAACAATGAGCAGTTCTTC
CASTTGALNNEQFF
>TRBV7-2|TRBJ1-2|NA|NA
TGTGCCAGCAGCTTAAGGGGAACCGACTATGGCTACACCTTC
CASSLRGTDYGYTF
>TRBV7-9|TRBJ2-7|NA|NA
TGTGCCAGCAGTACAGACAAGAGCTCCTACGAGCAGTACTTC
CASSTDKSSYEQYF
>TRBV5-5|TRBJ2-7|TRBD1|NA
TGTGCCAGCAGCCTAAGGGGACAGAACGAGCAGTACTTC
CASSLRGQNEQYF
>TRBV5-1|TRBJ1-2|TRBD1|NA
TGCGCCAGTAGGGATGACCCGGACAGGGGAACGGGCGGCTACACCTTC
CASRDDPDRGTGGYTF
>TRBV6-1|TRBJ2-7|TRBD1|NA
TGTGCCAGCAGGCCCGACCCCGGACAGGACGAGCAGTACTTC
CASRPDPGQDEQYF
>TRBV25-1|TRBJ1-2|TRBD1|NA
TGTGCCAGCAGTGCTGGGACAGTGGATGGCTACACCTTC
CASSAGTVDGYTF
>TRBV6-2/TRBV6-3|TRBJ1-5|TRBD1|few
TGTGCCAGCAGTTTTCCGGACAGGGTCGATTATAGCAATCAGCCCCAGCATTTT
CASSFPDRVDYSNQPQHF
>TRBV3-1|TRBJ2-3|NA|NA
TGTGCCAGCAGCCAAGATAATACGGGGCCGGGGTATTTT
CASSQDNTGPGYF
>TRBV18|TRBJ2-3|NA|NA
TGTGCCAGCTCACGGGAGGAACCACGGGACTTCCGCAGTGCGACGCAGTATTTT
CASSREEPRDFRSATQYF
>TRBV15|TRBJ1-2|NA|NA
TGTGCCACCAGCGGGGGGTATGGCTACACCTTC
CATSGGYGYTF
>TRBV7-9|TRBJ2-5|NA|many
TGTGCCAGCAGGATCTCTGGGGGGGGGCTTATTCAAGAGACCCAGTACTTC
CASRISGGGLIQETQYF
>TRBV7-2|TRBJ2-3|TRBD2|many
TGTGCCAGCAGCTCCCGTGGAGCGGGGAGCACAGATACGCAGTATTTT
CASSSRGAGSTDTQYF
>TRBV4-2|TRBJ1-1|NA|NA
TGTGCCAGCAGCCAAGATCCCCGGGATGAAGCTTTCTTT
CASSQDPRDEAFF
>TRBV7-9|TRBJ1-1|NA|once
TGTGCCAGCAGCGGGGAGGGCAGGGTAGCTTTCTTT
CASSGEGRVAFF
>TRBV11-2|TRBJ2-5|TRBD1|many
TGTGCCAGCAGCTTGAGGGGGCTCGAGACCCAGTACTTC
CASSLRGLETQYF
>TRBV11-2|TRBJ1-5|NA|NA
TGTGCCAGCAGCTTAGGCAAATCCAATCAGCCCCAGCATTTT
CASSLGKSNQPQHF
>TRBV6-4|TRBJ2-1|NA|NA
TGTGCCAGCAGCGACAATGAGCAGTTCTTC
CASSDNEQFF
>TRBV12-3/TRBV12-4|TRBJ1-1|TRBD1|few
TGTGCCAGCAGCACGGACAGGGTTGTCCTGAGCACTGAAGCTTTCTTT
CASSTDRVVLSTEAFF
>TRBV27|TRBJ2-1|NA|NA
TGTGCCAGCGGCCCCGGACTGTACAATGAGCAGTTCTTC
CASGPGLYNEQFF
>TRBV7-2|TRBJ2-7|NA|few
TGTGCCAGCAGAGCTACAGGGTTCGAGCAGTACTTC
CASRATGFEQYF
>TRBV28|TRBJ2-1|NA|few
TGTGCCAGCAGTTTCGACCCTTCCAATGAGCAGTTCTTC
CASSFDPSNEQFF
>TRBV7-8|TRBJ2-6|TRBD1|few
TGTGCCAGCAGCGCCCCGGGACAGGGCTTTTCTGGGGCCAACGTCCTGACTTTC
CASSAPGQGFSGANVLTF
>TRBV7-2|TRBJ2-2|NA|few
TGTGCCAGCAGCTTAGGTTTTAGCACCGGGGAGCTGTTTTTT
CASSLGFSTGELFF
>TRBV5-4|TRBJ1-2|TRBD1|few
TGTGCCAGCAGCACCGACAGGGCTAACTATGGCTACACCTTC
CASSTDRANYGYTF
>TRBV6-1|TRBJ2-7|NA|few
TGTGCCAGCAGTCGAACGGCTTACGAGCAGTACTTC
CASSRTAYEQYF
>TRBV6-4|TRBJ2-1|NA|NA
TGTGCCAGCAGTGACGGACAGCAGGGCAATGAGCAGTTCTTC
CASSDGQQGNEQFF